The rows below give T cell receptor beta chains drawn from one sample of a study of tumor and adjacent non-tumor tissue in lung cancer. One entry per CDR3 protein, called by TCRdb with MiXCR from the multiplex PCR reads. The sample lists some 100,000 distinct CDR3 sequences, 80% seen once, with around 30% in the top ten. Material for sequencing was distant non-tumor lung tissue. The receptors stem from a man aged 55 to 70 with small cell lung cancer. Both conserved end residues are part of each CDR3. D genes are given only for firm matches. The size field is filled for only some rows; it gives once, few, many or a size class.

>TRBV7-9|.|.|TRBJ2-7
CDSSPLDSYEQYF
TGTGACAGCAGCCCCTTAGACAGTTACGAGCAGTACTTC
>TRBV6-1|.|.|TRBJ2-1
CASSLQQVNDNEQFF
TGTGCCAGTAGTCTTCAACAGGTTAATGACAATGAGCAGTTCTTC
>TRBV6-6|many|.|TRBJ1-6
CASSYSGGRNSPLHF
TGTGCCAGCAGTTATTCCGGGGGGAGAAATTCACCCCTCCACTTT
>TRBV30|.|.|TRBJ1-1
CVCFSPPGNTKAFF
TGTGTCTGTTTCTCCCCCCCGGGGAACACTAAAGCTTTCTTT
>TRBV7-3|.|.|TRBJ2-2
CASGALDSPTAELFF
TGTGCCAGCGGCGCCCTGGACAGCCCTACCGCGGAGCTGTTTTTT
>TRBV6-5|once|.|TRBJ2-7
CASSRHSSSGDSVEQYF
TGTGCCAGCAGTCGCCATTCCTCCTCGGGGGACAGTGTCGAGCAGTACTTC
>TRBV10-2|.|TRBD2|TRBJ2-6
CASSVSDTSGTRSGANVLTF
TGCGCCAGCAGTGTGTCGGATACTAGCGGTACCCGCTCTGGGGCCAACGTCCTGACTTTC
>TRBV6-6|.|.|TRBJ2-3
CASSQDRPFTDMQYF
TGTGCCAGCAGTCAGGACCGGCCATTCACAGATATGCAGTATTTT
>TRBV4-3|.|.|TRBJ1-1
CASSQDVPGSSGTEAFF
TGCGCCAGCAGCCAAGACGTTCCGGGCAGTTCGGGCACTGAAGCTTTCTTT
>TRBV12-3/TRBV12-4|.|TRBD2|TRBJ2-1
CTSSLAHLAGPYNEQFF
TGTACCAGCAGTTTAGCTCACCTAGCGGGACCCTACAATGAGCAGTTCTTC
>TRBV7-8|.|.|TRBJ1-5
CASSLEMSQPQHF
TGCGCCAGCAGCTTAGAGATGAGTCAGCCGCAGCATTTT
>TRBV28|many|TRBD2|TRBJ2-5
CASSSWTSGSTETQYF
TGTGCCAGCAGTTCCTGGACTAGCGGGAGTACGGAGACCCAGTACTTC
>TRBV11-2|.|.|TRBJ2-1
CVSQKLQSHNEQFF
TGTGTCAGCCAGAAGCTGCAGAGCCACAATGAGCAGTTCTTC
>TRBV5-6|.|TRBD2|TRBJ2-3
CASSLTSGIVGFGTDTQYF
TGTGCCAGCAGCTTGACTAGCGGAATTGTGGGGTTTGGCACAGATACGCAGTATTTT
>TRBV6-5|.|.|TRBJ2-5
CASSPGRPPGTQYF
TGTGCCAGCAGCCCCGGCCGGCCCCCAGGGACCCAGTACTTC
>TRBV5-1|.|.|TRBJ1-1
CASSPTVQKTEALF
TGCGCCAGCAGCCCGACAGTTCAGAAGACTGAAGCTCTCTTT
>TRBV10-3|.|.|TRBJ2-2
CVISGDPRGELFF
TGTGTCATCAGCGGGGACCCGAGGGGGGAGTTGTTTTTT
>TRBV6-1|.|.|TRBJ2-7
CASSGLEVRSYEQYF
TGTGCTAGCAGTGGTCTGGAGGTAAGATCCTACGAGCAGTACTTC
>TRBV20-1|.|.|TRBJ1-2
CSARDRVVGYTF
TGCAGCGCTAGAGATCGTGTGGTTGGCTACACCTTC
>TRBV7-6|.|.|TRBJ2-3
CASSSAGWGTDTQYF
TGTGCCAGCAGCAGCGCTGGGTGGGGCACAGATACGCAGTATTTT
>TRBV28|.|.|TRBJ2-7
CASSREGRDRAYDQYF
TGTGCCAGCAGTCGGGAGGGTCGGGACAGGGCCTATGATCAGTACTTC
>TRBV11-2|.|.|TRBJ2-1
CTTSLEAGLVEQFF
TGTACCACCAGCTTAGAGGCAGGGTTAGTTGAGCAGTTCTTC
>TRBV11-2|.|TRBD2|TRBJ2-5
CASSTSGISGSWETQYF
TGTGCCAGCAGCACCTCCGGGATTAGCGGGTCGTGGGAGACCCAGTACTTC
>TRBV5-4|.|.|TRBJ2-3
CASNMRDTQYF
TGTGCCAGCAACATGAGAGATACGCAGTATTTT
>TRBV11-2|.|.|TRBJ2-1
CVSSYVVVEGQFF
TGTGTCAGCAGCTATGTAGTGGTAGAAGGGCAGTTCTTC
>TRBV6-5|once|.|TRBJ2-1
CASSYFGGVGNEQFF
TGTGCCAGCAGTTACTTTGGGGGTGTGGGCAATGAGCAGTTCTTC
>TRBV4-2|.|.|TRBJ2-5
CASTQETEETQYF
TGTGCTAGCACCCAAGAAACAGAAGAGACCCAGTACTTC
>TRBV29-1|.|TRBD1|TRBJ1-1
CTAGEDRVGTEAFF
TGCACCGCTGGGGAGGACAGGGTGGGCACTGAAGCTTTCTTT
>TRBV6-6|many|.|TRBJ2-7
CASSYGGDRSNEQYF
TGTGCCAGCAGTTACGGGGGGGACAGGAGTAACGAGCAGTACTTC
>TRBV12-3/TRBV12-4|.|TRBD2|TRBJ2-2
CDSSPGTSASGELFF
TGTGACAGCAGTCCCGGGACTAGCGCGTCCGGCGAGCTGTTTTTT
>TRBV4-2|.|.|TRBJ2-5
CASSLGIGTQEAQYF
TGTGCCAGCAGCCTTGGGATAGGGACCCAAGAGGCGCAGTACTTC
>TRBV12-3/TRBV12-4|.|.|TRBJ2-7
CASRSPVRGSHEQYF
TGTGCCAGCAGATCGCCCGTTCGCGGGTCCCACGAGCAGTACTTC